This is a list of T cell receptor beta chains from one sample in a study of cytomegalovirus exposure and HLA in healthy donors. Sequencing used immunoSEQ multiplex PCR; TCRdb keeps in-frame clones, though not all of them. This sample has some 170,000 clones, with roughly four fifths found just once. The material sequenced was PBMCs. These receptors all stem from a man in his sixties in good health and CMV-seronegative. Both conserved end residues are part of each CDR3. D genes are given only for firm matches. Size tells how often a clone was seen (once, few, many) or the class of an expanded clone, and some rows leave it out.

>TRBV5-1|.|TRBD1|TRBJ2-2|16
CASSSAAGGETGELFF
TGCGCCAGCAGCTCGGCGGCAGGGGGCGAAACCGGGGAGCTGTTTTTT
>TRBV11-3|.|TRBD1|TRBJ2-2|16
CASSLDSGGRTGELFF
TGTGCCAGCAGCTTAGACTCAGGGGGACGGACCGGGGAGCTGTTTTTT
>TRBV6-1|.|.|TRBJ1-3|14
CASRTGLGGNTIYF
TGTGCCAGCAGGACCGGACTCGGAGGAAACACCATATATTTT
>TRBV6-5|few|.|TRBJ2-7|12
CASSYRGSEQYF
TGTGCCAGCAGTTACAGGGGGTCCGAGCAGTACTTC
>TRBV7-9|.|.|TRBJ2-7|15
CASSIGLLSPYEQYF
TGTGCCAGCAGCATTGGACTCCTATCCCCCTACGAGCAGTACTTC
>TRBV27|.|TRBD2|TRBJ2-7|17
CASSFRKSGRNAYEQYF
TGTGCCAGCAGTTTTAGGAAGAGCGGGAGGAACGCCTACGAGCAGTACTTC
>TRBV7-2|once|.|TRBJ1-3|16
CASSLGRVLSGNTIYF
TGTGCCAGCAGCTTAGGCAGGGTCCTCTCTGGAAACACCATATATTTT
>TRBV9|few|TRBD1|TRBJ2-4|21
CASSSSPGQAIQTLAKNIQYF
TGTGCCAGCAGCTCCAGCCCGGGACAGGCAATACAAACTCTAGCCAAAAACATTCAGTACTTC
>TRBV19|.|.|TRBJ1-5|17
CASSPTQRGGYNQPQHF
TGTGCCAGTAGTCCAACTCAGCGGGGGGGATACAATCAGCCCCAGCATTTT
>TRBV7-3|.|.|TRBJ2-5|13
CASSFSERETQYF
TGTGCCAGCAGTTTTTCAGAGCGGGAGACCCAGTACTTC
>TRBV7-8|.|TRBD1|TRBJ2-7|14
CASSLVGQTYEQYF
TGTGCCAGCAGCTTAGTGGGACAGACCTACGAGCAGTACTTC
>TRBV5-4|.|.|TRBJ1-3|15
CASSLGTPSGNTIYF
TGTGCCAGCAGCTTGGGGACACCCTCTGGAAACACCATATATTTT
>TRBV7-9|.|.|TRBJ2-5|14
CASSETSTRETQYF
TGTGCCAGCAGCGAAACCTCCACACGAGAGACCCAGTACTTC
>TRBV25-1|.|.|TRBJ1-4|14
CASSEIATNEKLFF
TGTGCCAGCAGTGAAATAGCAACTAATGAAAAACTGTTTTTT
>TRBV7-9|.|.|TRBJ2-5|14
CASSPSGNEETQYF
TGTGCCAGCAGCCCATCAGGGAATGAAGAGACCCAGTACTTC
>TRBV27|.|TRBD1|TRBJ2-7|13
CASSPDRGDEQYF
TGTGCCAGCAGTCCTGACAGGGGAGACGAGCAGTACTTC
>TRBV1|few|.|TRBJ2-7|14
CTSSQTSGSYEQYF
TGCACCAGCAGCCAGACTAGCGGGTCCTACGAGCAGTACTTC
>TRBV5-1|.|TRBD2|TRBJ2-2|18
CASSLETSGGAMTGELFF
TGCGCCAGCAGCTTGGAGACCAGCGGGGGGGCCATGACCGGGGAGCTGTTTTTT
>TRBV6-6|.|TRBD2|TRBJ2-1|15
CASTLAGGFYNEQFF
TGTGCCAGCACCCTAGCGGGAGGTTTCTACAATGAGCAGTTCTTC
>TRBV5-4|.|TRBD2|TRBJ2-5|18
CASSLGGRASGVQETQYF
TGTGCCAGCAGCTTGGGGGGTCGGGCTAGCGGGGTCCAAGAGACCCAGTACTTC
>TRBV7-2|.|.|TRBJ2-1|11
CASSLPGEQFF
TGTGCCAGCAGCTTACCGGGTGAGCAGTTCTTC
>TRBV5-1|few|.|TRBJ1-1|13
CASSWGVNTEAFF
TGCGCCAGCAGCTGGGGGGTGAACACTGAAGCTTTCTTT
>TRBV19|.|TRBD1|TRBJ2-4|16
CASSITEQGAVNIQYF
TGTGCCAGTAGTATAACTGAGCAGGGGGCTGTAAACATTCAGTACTTC
>TRBV4-3|.|.|TRBJ1-4|16
CASSQDLKATNEKLFF
TGCGCCAGCAGCCAAGATCTAAAAGCAACTAATGAAAAACTGTTTTTT
>TRBV29-1|.|TRBD2|TRBJ2-3|14
CSAAGLAGTDTQYF
TGCAGCGCCGCGGGACTAGCGGGTACGGATACGCAGTATTTT
>TRBV23-1|.|.|TRBJ1-1|15
CASSPPNGVDTEAFF
TGCGCCAGCAGTCCTCCAAACGGGGTGGATACTGAAGCTTTCTTT
>TRBV19|once|.|TRBJ1-4|16
CASSIGGGATNEKLFF
TGTGCCAGTAGTATAGGGGGCGGAGCAACTAATGAAAAACTGTTTTTT
>TRBV9|.|TRBD1|TRBJ2-3|16
CASSPLSGTGADTQYF
TGTGCCAGCAGCCCTCTATCAGGGACAGGGGCAGATACGCAGTATTTT